These 29 T cell receptor beta chains were all obtained from the same sample, sequenced in a study of cytomegalovirus exposure and HLA in healthy donors. Assay: immunoSEQ multiplex PCR; the TCRdb copy retains only in-frame clones and omits some. Of about 130,000 clones listed, 85% to 90% were seen once; the top ten hold less than 1.5%. Sequencing input: PBMCs. Receptors originate from a woman aged 18-29 years in good health and CMV-seronegative.

V and J are TRBV12-2 and TRBJ1-2; TRBD1, the table's D call, lacks a check against the DNA. TRBV12-2 is a listed pseudogene. The CDR3 runs to 16 residues. CDR3 DNA: TGTGCAAGTCGCTTAGACGGAGACAGGGGGCAGGACGGCTACACCTTC. As protein: CASRLDGDRGQDGYTF.

CDR3 nucleotide sequence: TGTGCCAGCAGTTCGTGGGGAGGGTTCACAGATACGCAGTATTTT. As protein: CASSSWGGFTDTQYF. This sequence joins TRBV27 and TRBJ2-3; 7 positions match TRBD2. Germline trimming cut 4 bases from V and 2 bases from J; bases unmatched to any gene: 6. The CDR3 loop spans 15 amino acids. CDR1 is MNHEY and CDR2 is SMNVEV in the germline V gene (reference sequence).

The J gene is TRBJ2-2, the V gene TRBV6-5, with 8 bases lining up with TRBD2. The germline CDR1 and CDR2 sequences are MNHEY and SVGAGI. CDR3 length equals 16 residues. With 4 bases clipped from V and 6 bases from J, the junction kept 10 bases outside the gene matches. CDR3 loop: CASSSSAGVTAGELFF. The CDR3 DNA sequence: TGTGCCAGCAGTTCGTCAGCGGGAGTAACGGCCGGGGAGCTGTTTTTT.

This clone was seen a few times. J is TRBJ1-2 and V is TRBV19; D is unclear. CDR3 size: 18 residues. V dropped 6 bases and J dropped 1 base, with 24 bases sitting between them. From germline, CDR1 is LNHDA and CDR2 SQIVND (reference sequence). The CDR3 nucleotides read TGTGCCAGTAGCAACGAATATCTGGACCGAGGACTTAACTATGGCTACACCTTC. It encodes CASSNEYLDRGLNYGYTF.

The chain has TRBV30 and TRBJ2-5; 8 bases are shared with TRBD1. In germline, CDR1 is GTSNPN, CDR2 SVGIG (reference sequence). Trimming cost V 7 bases and J 6 bases; bases outside gene matches: 13. This CDR3 region has 14 residues. The CDR3 coding sequence is TGTGCCTTACGACAGGGGTATGATTGGCAGACCCAGTACTTC. Amino acids: CALRQGYDWQTQYF.

The V and J genes are TRBV11-2 and TRBJ1-1; TRBD1 is a possible D gene (5 bases). The CDR3 spans 16 residues. With 5 bases removed from V and 5 bases from J, the gap between germline ends came to 21 bases. The germline V gene encodes CDR1 SGHAT and CDR2 FQNNGV. Here the CDR3 reads CASSPGGWVGRTEAFF. In DNA, the CDR3 is TGTGCCAGCAGCCCTGGGGGGTGGGTCGGTCGGACTGAAGCTTTCTTT.

This chain joins TRBV14 and TRBJ1-3, with 10 bases lining up with TRBD1. Germline V CDR1 and CDR2: SGHDN, FVKESK. Trimming removed 0 bases from V and 12 bases from J; junction bases left unmatched: 8. There are 15 residues in the CDR3. Here the CDR3 DNA reads TGTGCCAGCAGCCAAGATCGGGACAGGGGTCCTCGCATATATTTT. Protein sequence: CASSQDRDRGPRIYF.

The chain is built from TRBV5-6 and TRBJ2-6; TRBD2 might be the D (5 bases). CDR1 SGHDT and CDR2 YYEEEE come from the germline V gene. Trimming took 6 bases from V and 1 from J, leaving 11 bases between them. There are 15 residues in the CDR3. CDR3 in amino acids: CASIQSGSGANVLTF. As DNA, the CDR3 is TGTGCCAGCATCCAATCGGGGTCTGGGGCCAACGTCCTGACTTTC.

The V call is TRBV10-3, the J call TRBJ2-3; 13 bases are shared with TRBD2. Germline CDR1 reads ENHRY; CDR2 reads SYGVKD. The CDR3 extends over 17 amino acids. Germline trimming cut 2 bases from V and 4 bases from J; bases unmatched to any gene: 6. The DNA of the CDR3 is TGTGCCATCAGTGAGACTAGCGGGGGGGCAGTCGCAGATACGCAGTATTTT. Translated, it gives CAISETSGGAVADTQYF.

The chain employs TRBV19 and TRBJ1-1; D is unclear. The CDR3 runs to 16 residues. V was cut by 3 bases and J by 6 bases, with 20 bases left in between. Per germline, CDR1 LNHDA and CDR2 SQIVND (reference sequence). CDR3 coding DNA: TGTGCCAGTAGTATTAAGTTTGCAGGCCGAACTTCTGAAGCTTTCTTT. Residues: CASSIKFAGRTSEAFF.

The rearrangement links TRBV5-5 to TRBJ1-1; the D is unclear. The CDR3 spans 13 residues. V was cut by 0 bases and J by 4 bases, with 7 bases left in between. Germline loops: CDR1 SGHKS, CDR2 YYEKEE (reference sequence). For the CDR3, the DNA is TGTGCCAGCAGCTTGGACAGTGGCACTGAAGCTTTCTTT. Protein product: CASSLDSGTEAFF.

Worth noting for this clone: Germline and junction disagree at one end, which may indicate a read error. The chain recombines TRBV7-2 with TRBJ2-5; tentatively, D is TRBD2 (5 bases). CDR1 is SGHTA and CDR2 is FQGNSA in the germline V gene. This CDR3 is built from 12 residues. The CDR3 DNA reads TGTGCCAGCGCCGGGGTCCAAGGGACCCAGTACTTC. Translated, it gives CASAGVQGTQYF.

The rearrangement uses TRBV21-1 and TRBJ1-6; the DNA was not used to check the table's D call, TRBD1. TRBV21-1 is reported as a pseudogene. The length of the CDR3 is 18 residues. CDR3 region: CASSHSSGQASRYSPLHF. The CDR3 coding sequence is TGTGCCAGCAGCCACTCAAGTGGACAGGCCTCCCGTTATTCACCCCTCCACTTT.

The chain couples TRBV5-1 to TRBJ2-5; D unclear. CDR1 SGHRS and CDR2 YFSETQ come from the germline V gene. Trimming cost V 0 bases and J 5 bases, with 5 bases left between them. The CDR3 covers 12 residues. The CDR3 nucleotides read TGCGCCAGCAGCTTGGCGTCGGAGACCCAGTACTTC. Translated: CASSLASETQYF.

The chain uses TRBV4-2 and TRBJ2-1; no clear D gene. Germline V CDR1 and CDR2: LGHNA, YNFKEQ. The CDR3 has 12 amino acids. Trimming cost V 3 bases and J 9 bases, with 9 bases left between them. The CDR3 DNA sequence: TGTGCCAGCAGCCAGGGCGACGGTGAGCAGTTCTTC. Encoded protein: CASSQGDGEQFF.

The V gene is TRBV2, the J gene TRBJ2-1, with TRBD2 matching over 11 bases. This CDR3 comprises 15 residues. The V gene's germline CDR1 is SNHLY and CDR2 FYNNEI. Unmatched junction bases numbered 8, after V lost 7 bases and J lost 6 bases. The CDR3 bases are TGTGCCAGCAATTCCGGGACTAGCGGAGGCAATGAGCAGTTCTTC. Translation gives CASNSGTSGGNEQFF.

The rearrangement links TRBV19 to TRBJ2-5, with D maybe TRBD1 (6 bases). Looked up from germline, CDR1 is LNHDA and CDR2 is SQIVND (reference sequence). The CDR3 consists of 14 residues. Deletions cut 3 bases from V and 3 bases from J, with 11 bases between. The CDR3 DNA sequence: TGTGCCAGTAGTATGTGGGGGCCCGAAGAGACCCAGTACTTC. Protein sequence: CASSMWGPEETQYF.

This clone has more than one count but fewer than ten. The genes are TRBV6-1 and TRBJ1-6; D is unresolved. The germline CDR1 and CDR2 sequences are MNHNS and SASEGT. The CDR3 totals 13 residues. The V end was cut by 6 bases, the J end by 6 bases, with 9 bases between. The CDR3 DNA sequence: TGTGCCAGCAGGAGGTTCGGTAATTCACCCCTCCACTTT. Protein sequence: CASRRFGNSPLHF.

The V call is TRBV11-3, the J call TRBJ2-2; TRBD2 aligns across 7 bases. CDR3 length: 17 residues. V shed 4 bases, J shed 4 bases, and the junction held 12 bases outside the gene matches. Germline CDR1 reads SGHNT; CDR2 reads YENEEA. This CDR3 is CASSSILTSQGTGELFF. Here the CDR3 DNA reads TGTGCCAGCAGCTCCATACTGACTAGCCAGGGCACCGGGGAGCTGTTTTTT.

This clone has only one observation. The J gene is TRBJ1-2, the V gene TRBV7-2; a weak D match, TRBD1 (6 bases). Germline values: CDR1 SGHTA, CDR2 FQGNSA. V was shortened by 1 base and J by 1 base, with 22 bases between the two germline ends. This CDR3 comprises 19 residues. The CDR3 loop is CASSLGIAGALGSNYGYTF. DNA of the CDR3: TGTGCCAGCAGCTTAGGTATTGCAGGGGCACTAGGCAGTAACTATGGCTACACCTTC.

The rearrangement joins TRBV19 to TRBJ2-6, with 7 bases lining up with TRBD2. J was trimmed by 2 bases and V by 5 bases; bases with no gene match: 6. Germline loops: CDR1 LNHDA, CDR2 SQIVND (reference sequence). The CDR3 consists of 16 residues. CDR3 protein: CASSPREEAGANVLTF. For the CDR3, the DNA is TGTGCCAGTAGTCCACGGGAGGAGGCTGGGGCCAACGTCCTGACTTTC.

The J gene is TRBJ1-2, the V gene TRBV25-1; 7 nucleotides match TRBD1. Germline CDR1 reads MGHDK; CDR2 reads SYGVNS. The CDR3 is 15 amino acids. The junction had 19 bases not matched to a gene; V was cut back by 8 bases and J by 10 bases. The CDR3 bases are TGTGCCAGCCGGGACAGACAGGACATGGTGGCAGCCTACACCTTC. Its protein product is CASRDRQDMVAAYTF.

This clone was recorded a few times. The chain employs TRBV14 and TRBJ1-5, with TRBD1 matching 7 bases. V gave up 6 bases and J gave up 1 base; unmatched junction bases: 9. This CDR3 spans 16 amino acids. CDR1 is SGHDN and CDR2 is FVKESK in the germline V gene. The CDR3, as DNA: TGTGCCAGCAGTCGTTTAACAGGGGCAAGCAATCAGCCCCAGCATTTT. Translating it yields CASSRLTGASNQPQHF.

This clone is a singleton in its sample. The V gene is TRBV6-6, the J gene TRBJ1-4; 7 bases map to TRBD1. Germline V lookup: CDR1 MNHNY, CDR2 SVGAGI (reference sequence). With V trimmed by 2 bases and J by 3 bases, 0 bases remained unmatched. This CDR3 has 14 residues. CDR3 nucleotide sequence: TGTGCCAGCAGTTACAGGGGGCCTAATGAAAAACTGTTTTTT. Its protein product is CASSYRGPNEKLFF.

V and J are TRBV7-4 and TRBJ2-1, with 12 bases matching TRBD1. V was pared by 5 bases and J by 8 bases, with 10 bases of the junction left unmatched. The length of the CDR3 is 16 residues. Germline lookup yields CDR1 SGHVT and CDR2 SQSDAQ. Written as DNA, the CDR3 is TGTGCCAGCAGCCTACACCGGGACAGGGGGCAAGATGAGCAGTTCTTC. It yields the protein CASSLHRDRGQDEQFF. Complete variable domain (other parts from reference TRBV7-4 and TRBJ2-1): GAGVSQSPRYKVAKRGRDVALRCDSISGHVTLYWYRQTLGQGSEVLTYSQSDAQRDKSGRPSGRFSAERPERSVSTLKIQRTEQGDSAVYLCASSLHRDRGQDEQFFGPGTRLTVL.

This clone has a handful of counts. J is TRBJ2-3 and V is TRBV28; TRBD2 matches at 8 bases. The germline V gene has CDR1 MDHEN and CDR2 SYDVKM. The CDR3 runs to 17 residues. The ends lost 4 bases at V and 4 bases at J; junction bases unmatched: 13. CDR3 DNA sequence: TGTGCCAGCAGTTACAAGCGGGACCCAGCGGGAGCAGATACGCAGTATTTT. It codes for CASSYKRDPAGADTQYF.

The CDR3: CASSLASGGYTDTQYF. CDR3 sequence (DNA): TGCGCCAGCAGCTTGGCCAGCGGGGGGTACACAGATACGCAGTATTTT. The chain has TRBV5-1 and TRBJ2-3; TRBD2 matches at 9 bases. Germline CDR1 SGHRS, CDR2 YFSETQ. Trimming cost V 0 bases and J 2 bases; bases outside gene matches: 4. The CDR3 runs 16 residues.

The chain employs TRBV4-3 and TRBJ2-2; unclear D gene. V was clipped by 5 bases and J by 0 bases, with 13 bases between them. Germline CDR1 is LGHNA and CDR2 is YSLEER. The CDR3 has 16 amino acids. CDR3 protein: CASSDTHEPNTGELFF. CDR3 nucleotides: TGCGCCAGCAGCGATACTCACGAGCCGAACACCGGGGAGCTGTTTTTT.

The V and J genes are TRBV30 and TRBJ1-5, with TRBD1 matching 10 bases. CDR1 and CDR2 from the germline V gene are GTSNPN and SVGIG (reference sequence). With 1 base clipped from V and 1 base from J, the junction kept 1 base outside the gene matches. The CDR3 is 15 amino acids. The CDR3: CAWSGQGASNQPQHF. CDR3 sequence (DNA): TGTGCCTGGAGTGGACAGGGGGCGAGCAATCAGCCCCAGCATTTT.